The 23 T cell receptor beta chains given below trace back to one sample, sequenced in a study of identical twins. TCRdb analysed the 5' RACE reads with MiXCR anew, one entry per CDR3 protein. The sample carries about 810,000 distinct CDR3 sequences, 9% to 15% recorded once. A further study also used this sample, focusing on yellow fever vaccine responses in identical twins.

The source material was PBMCs. Receptor source: a woman aged 18-29 years in good health.

There are many counts of this clonotype. CDR3 nucleotide sequence: TGTGCCAGCAGTTACCTGGCAGGGGGTGATGGTGGCTACACCTTC. Protein sequence: CASSYLAGGDGGYTF. The gene calls are TRBV6-5 and TRBJ1-2, with 7 positions matching TRBD1. The V segment lost 2 bases and the J segment 7 bases; nucleotides outside the gene matches: 10. CDR3 size: 15 residues. Germline CDR1 and CDR2: MNHEY and SVGAGI.

This clonotype occurred a few times. The V call is TRBV2, the J call TRBJ2-3, with 14 bases fitting TRBD2. CDR3 size: 17 residues. The germline V gene encodes CDR1 SNHLY and CDR2 FYNNEI. The junction had 4 bases not matched to a gene; V was cut back by 3 bases and J by 2 bases. The CDR3 region is CASSEEGLAGATDTQYF. The DNA for the CDR3 is TGTGCCAGCAGTGAGGAGGGACTAGCGGGGGCCACAGATACGCAGTATTTT.

There are a few counts of this clonotype. The chain employs TRBV20-1 and TRBJ1-2, with 7 bases fitting TRBD1. The germline V gene encodes CDR1 DFQATT and CDR2 SNEGSKA (reference sequence). The CDR3 runs 15 residues. The J segment lost 0 bases and the V segment lost 6 bases, leaving 10 bases of the junction unmatched. In DNA, the CDR3 is TGCAGTGCCGTACTTAGGGGGCGAGCTAACTATGGCTACACCTTC. Translated, it gives CSAVLRGRANYGYTF.

In its sample, this clonotype was seen many times. V is TRBV7-2 and J is TRBJ2-1; either TRBD1 or TRBD2 may fit D (7 bases each). V lost 4 bases and J 3 bases, leaving 16 bases between the germline ends. The CDR3 sequence is 16 residues long. The germline gives CDR1 SGHTA, CDR2 FQGNSA. CDR3 nucleotides: TGTGCCAGCAGCTCCAGGGGGGGGAACATCTACAATGAGCAGTTCTTC. Its translation: CASSSRGGNIYNEQFF. The full variable domain, with the rest looked up from reference TRBV7-2 and TRBJ2-1, is GAGVSQSPSNKVTEKGKDVELRCDPISGHTALYWYRQSLGQGLEFLIYFQGNSAPDKSGLPSDRFSAERTGGSVSTLTIQRTQQEDSAVYLCASSSRGGNIYNEQFFGPGTRLTVL.

The V and J genes are TRBV12-3 or TRBV12-4 and TRBJ2-2; TRBD1 aligns across 11 bases. With V trimmed by 6 bases and J by 4 bases, 7 bases remained unmatched. The CDR3 is made up of 16 amino acids. The CDR3 DNA reads as TGTGCCAGCAGACCCTTGGGACAGGGGGTCACCGGGGAGCTGTTTTTT. Encoded protein: CASRPLGQGVTGELFF.

V usage is TRBV27 and J usage is TRBJ2-7, with 9 positions matching TRBD1. Germline V gene lookup returns CDR1 MNHEY and CDR2 SMNVEV (reference sequence). The CDR3 spans 13 residues. The V gene end was trimmed by 5 bases and the J gene end by 7 bases; junction bases not matched to a gene: 6. The CDR3 is CASSAGTGWEQYV. The DNA for the CDR3 is TGTGCCAGCAGTGCCGGGACAGGGTGGGAGCAGTACGTC.

This clonotype was counted a few times. The V call is TRBV28, the J call TRBJ2-2; perhaps TRBD2 as D (5 bases). The CDR3 is 15 residues long. The V and J ends lost 7 bases and 7 bases respectively, with 19 bases between them. Germline V gene data show CDR1 as MDHEN and CDR2 as SYDVKM. CDR3 coding DNA: TGTGCCAGCACCCCAGACCCGATGGGAGTCGGGGAGCTGTTTTTT. As protein: CASTPDPMGVGELFF.

The V gene is TRBV7-2, the J gene TRBJ2-3; 9 bases fit TRBD1. Germline lookup yields CDR1 SGHTA and CDR2 FQGNSA. The length of the CDR3 is 17 residues. J gave up 1 base and V 5 bases, and 10 bases lay outside the gene matches. The CDR3 spells CASSHPTGGGGTDTQYF. The CDR3 DNA is TGTGCCAGCAGCCACCCCACAGGGGGCGGTGGCACAGATACGCAGTATTTT.

The chain carries TRBV20-1 and TRBJ2-1; TRBD2 matches 8 bases. The length of the CDR3 is 16 residues. Germline CDR1 reads DFQATT; CDR2 reads SNEGSKA (reference sequence). V lost 0 bases, J lost 9 bases, and 13 bases stayed unmatched. The CDR3 nucleotides are TGCAGTGCTAGAGATTCTACGGGACTAGGACGTGGTGAGCAGTTCTTC. As protein: CSARDSTGLGRGEQFF.

This clonotype appeared a few times. V usage is TRBV7-8 and J usage is TRBJ2-1; TRBD1 matches at 8 bases. V was pared by 1 base and J by 5 bases, with 4 bases of the junction left unmatched. The CDR3 runs to 15 residues. Germline assignment: CDR1 SGHVS and CDR2 FQNEAQ. The DNA for the CDR3 is TGTGCCAGCAGCTTAGGGACAGGGTTAAACAATGAGCAGTTCTTC. It encodes CASSLGTGLNNEQFF.

This clonotype occurred a few times. The genes are TRBV6-1 and TRBJ2-7; possible D gene TRBD1, 6 bases. The CDR3 loop spans 16 amino acids. Trimming cost V 4 bases and J 6 bases, with 22 bases left between them. Germline values: CDR1 MNHNS, CDR2 SASEGT. CDR3 in amino acids: CASSGETGLTRGEQYF. The CDR3 region has the DNA TGTGCCAGCAGTGGAGAGACAGGCCTCACCAGGGGCGAGCAGTACTTC.

At least ten counts were recorded for this clonotype. V usage is TRBV6-1 and J usage is TRBJ2-3, with 7 bases aligning to TRBD1. With 6 bases clipped from V and 3 bases from J, the junction kept 6 bases outside the gene matches. The CDR3 loop spans 14 amino acids. CDR1 and CDR2 from the germline V gene are MNHNS and SASEGT. The chain's CDR3 is CASRMTGSTDTQYF. The DNA of the CDR3 is TGTGCCAGCAGGATGACAGGGTCAACAGATACGCAGTATTTT.

This chain joins TRBV28 and TRBJ2-7; 10 bases map to TRBD2. Germline V CDR1 and CDR2: MDHEN, SYDVKM. This CDR3 is built from 15 residues. J lost 4 bases, V lost 4 bases, and 7 bases had no gene match. The CDR3 protein is CASSSAGGPGYEQYF. Written as DNA, the CDR3 is TGTGCCAGCAGTTCAGCGGGAGGGCCTGGGTACGAGCAGTACTTC.

The rearrangement uses TRBV6-1 and TRBJ2-1; 7 positions agree with TRBD2. Germline V lookup: CDR1 MNHNS, CDR2 SASEGT. V was pared by 11 bases and J by 0 bases, with 7 bases of the junction left unmatched. The CDR3 has 14 residues. The CDR3: CAVVSGNSYNEQFF. CDR3 DNA: TGTGCCGTGGTGAGCGGGAACTCCTACAATGAGCAGTTCTTC.

J is TRBJ1-2 and V is TRBV7-9; D is undetermined. V was clipped by 5 bases and J by 1 base, with 14 bases between them. Germline V gives CDR1 SEHNR, CDR2 FQNEAQ (reference sequence). This CDR3 spans 15 amino acids. DNA of the CDR3: TGTGCCAGCAGCCCAGGCCAGAGCCTTAACTATGGCTACACCTTC. This sequence encodes CASSPGQSLNYGYTF.

This clonotype was detected only a few times. V usage is TRBV5-5 and J usage is TRBJ2-1; D remains ambiguous. This CDR3 spans 13 amino acids. Germline V gene data show CDR1 as SGHKS and CDR2 as YYEKEE (reference sequence). V lost 1 base to trimming and J lost 4 bases, with 6 bases between them. The CDR3 DNA is TGTGCCAGCAGCTTGTGGGCTTACAATGAGCAGTTCTTC. Translation gives CASSLWAYNEQFF.

In the case of this clonotype: One end of the junction varies from germline; a read error may be responsible. This chain connects TRBV2 to TRBJ2-3; 7 bases fit TRBD1. The CDR3 has 18 amino acids. Germline V lookup: CDR1 SNHLY, CDR2 FYNNEI. CDR3 sequence reads: CAISPEIWTGFGVVTQYF. The CDR3 DNA sequence: TGTGCCATCAGTCCCGAAATCTGGACAGGCTTCGGGGTGGTTACGCAGTATTTT.

This chain uses TRBV2 with TRBJ2-1; D could derive from TRBD1 or TRBD2 (5 bases each). Per the germline V gene, CDR1 is SNHLY and CDR2 is FYNNEI. The CDR3 is 16 amino acids. Trimming cost V 6 bases and J 2 bases, with 17 bases left between them. CDR3 loop: CASRVGTPGTYNEQFF. The CDR3, as DNA: TGTGCCAGCAGAGTAGGGACCCCCGGAACCTACAATGAGCAGTTCTTC.

This clonotype was seen many times. The V gene is TRBV7-7, the J gene TRBJ2-1, with D perhaps matching TRBD1 (8 bases). This CDR3 is 15 amino acids long. V lost 5 bases to trimming and J lost 4 bases, with 15 bases between them. Germline V CDR1 and CDR2: SSHAT, FNYEAQ (reference sequence). As DNA, the CDR3 is TGTGCCAGCAGCCCAAACAGGGGGGGGTACAATGAGCAGTTCTTC. Amino acids: CASSPNRGGYNEQFF.

This clonotype was detected a few times. The chain carries TRBV7-9 and TRBJ2-7, with D tentatively TRBD1 (5 bases). Trimming removed 5 bases at V and 6 bases at J, with 20 bases between. Germline lookup yields CDR1 SEHNR and CDR2 FQNEAQ (reference sequence). CDR3 length equals 15 residues. The CDR3 sequence is CASSPRAGLSGEQYF. DNA for the CDR3: TGTGCCAGCAGCCCTAGGGCAGGGCTCTCGGGCGAGCAGTACTTC.

This clonotype was detected many times. The rearrangement links TRBV10-3 to TRBJ1-1, with 8 bases lining up with TRBD1. Germline-derived CDR1 and CDR2 are ENHRY and SYGVKD. The V segment lost 5 bases and the J segment 8 bases; nucleotides outside the gene matches: 13. The CDR3 runs 15 residues. CDR3 DNA: TGTGCCATCAGTAAAGGACAGGGCGGCTTTTTGGAAGCTTTCTTT. Translated: CAISKGQGGFLEAFF.

The V call is TRBV3-1, the J call TRBJ2-7; 10 bases agree with TRBD2. This CDR3 spans 14 amino acids. The germline CDR1 and CDR2 sequences are LGHDT and YNNKEL (reference sequence). Germline trimming cut 8 bases from V and 2 bases from J; bases unmatched to any gene: 6. CDR3 bases: TGTGCCAGCTCGGTCAGCGGGAGGGCCTACGAGCAGTACTTC. Translation gives CASSVSGRAYEQYF.

The chain joins TRBV12-5 to TRBJ2-1; D not resolved. The ends were cut back, 0 bases at V and 0 bases at J, with 18 bases in the middle. Looked up from germline, CDR1 is LGHNT and CDR2 is FRNRAP. The CDR3 covers 19 residues. CDR3 sequence (DNA): TGTGCTAGTGGTTTGGTACTTTCAATCGACACGAGCTCCTACAATGAGCAGTTCTTC. Its translation: CASGLVLSIDTSSYNEQFF.